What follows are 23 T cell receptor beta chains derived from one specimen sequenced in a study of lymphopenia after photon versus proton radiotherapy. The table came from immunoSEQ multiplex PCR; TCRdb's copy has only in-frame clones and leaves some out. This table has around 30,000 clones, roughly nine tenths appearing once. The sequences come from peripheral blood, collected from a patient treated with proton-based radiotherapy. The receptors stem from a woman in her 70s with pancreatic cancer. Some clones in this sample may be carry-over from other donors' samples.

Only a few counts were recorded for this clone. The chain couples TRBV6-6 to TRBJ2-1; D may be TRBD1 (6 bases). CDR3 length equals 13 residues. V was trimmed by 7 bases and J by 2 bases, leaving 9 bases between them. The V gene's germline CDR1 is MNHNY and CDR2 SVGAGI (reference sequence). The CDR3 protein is CASNGQPYNEQFF. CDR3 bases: TGTGCCAGCAACGGACAGCCCTACAATGAGCAGTTCTTC.

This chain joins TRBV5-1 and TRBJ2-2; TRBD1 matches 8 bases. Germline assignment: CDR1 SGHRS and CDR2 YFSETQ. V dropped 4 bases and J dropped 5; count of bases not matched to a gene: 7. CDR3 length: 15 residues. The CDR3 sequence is CASSVRQGSTGELFF. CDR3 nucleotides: TGCGCCAGCAGCGTGCGACAGGGGAGTACCGGGGAGCTGTTTTTT.

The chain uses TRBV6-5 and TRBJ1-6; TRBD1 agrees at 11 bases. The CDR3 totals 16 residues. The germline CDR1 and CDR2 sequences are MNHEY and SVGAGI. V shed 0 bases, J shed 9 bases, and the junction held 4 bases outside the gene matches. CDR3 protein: CASSYSGQGAASPLHF. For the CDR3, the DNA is TGTGCCAGCAGTTACTCCGGACAGGGGGCCGCTTCACCCCTCCACTTT.

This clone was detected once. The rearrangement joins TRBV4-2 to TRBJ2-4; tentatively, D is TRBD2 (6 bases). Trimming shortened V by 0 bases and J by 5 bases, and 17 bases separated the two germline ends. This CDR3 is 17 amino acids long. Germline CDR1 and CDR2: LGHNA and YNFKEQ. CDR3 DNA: TGTGCCAGCAGCCAAGAGCCGGGAGAGGGCATCCAAAACATTCAGTACTTC. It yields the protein CASSQEPGEGIQNIQYF.

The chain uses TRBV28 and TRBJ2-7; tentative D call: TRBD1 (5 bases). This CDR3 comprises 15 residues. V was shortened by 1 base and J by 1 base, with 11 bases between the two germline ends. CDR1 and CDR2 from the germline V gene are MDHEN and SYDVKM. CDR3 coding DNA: TGTGCCAGCAGTTTATCTGTCAGGGCATCCTACGAGCAGTACTTC. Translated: CASSLSVRASYEQYF.

CDR3 protein: CASSSHKGQGRGDTEAFF. CDR3 DNA sequence: TGTGCCAGCAGCTCCCACAAGGGACAGGGGAGGGGCGACACTGAAGCTTTCTTT. V usage is TRBV9 and J usage is TRBJ1-1, with 10 bases aligning to TRBD1. This CDR3 contains 18 residues. Germline trimming cut 4 bases from V and 3 bases from J; bases unmatched to any gene: 15. Germline values: CDR1 SGDLS, CDR2 YYNGEE.

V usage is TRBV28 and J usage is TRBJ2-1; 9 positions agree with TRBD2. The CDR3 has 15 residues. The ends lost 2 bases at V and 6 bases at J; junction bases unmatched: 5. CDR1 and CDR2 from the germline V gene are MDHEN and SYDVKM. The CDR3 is CASSLRGRAGNEQFF. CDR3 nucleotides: TGTGCCAGCAGTTTACGCGGGAGGGCCGGCAATGAGCAGTTCTTC. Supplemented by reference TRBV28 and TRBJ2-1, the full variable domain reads DVKVTQSSRYLVKRTGEKVFLECVQDMDHENMFWYRQDPGLGLRLIYFSYDVKMKEKGDIPEGYSVSREKKERFSLILESASTNQTSMYLCASSLRGRAGNEQFFGPGTRLTVL.

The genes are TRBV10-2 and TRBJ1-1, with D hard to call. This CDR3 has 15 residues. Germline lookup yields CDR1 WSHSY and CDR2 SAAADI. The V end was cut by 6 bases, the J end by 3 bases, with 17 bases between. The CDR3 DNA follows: TGCGCCAGCAGGCCGGGGAGGAGGGAGGACACTGAAGCTTTCTTT. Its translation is CASRPGRREDTEAFF.

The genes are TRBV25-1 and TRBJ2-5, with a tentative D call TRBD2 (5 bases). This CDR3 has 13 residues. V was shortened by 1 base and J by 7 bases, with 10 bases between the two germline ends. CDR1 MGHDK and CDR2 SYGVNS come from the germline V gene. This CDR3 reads CASSELGGGTQYF. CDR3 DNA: TGTGCCAGCAGTGAATTGGGCGGAGGGACCCAGTACTTC.

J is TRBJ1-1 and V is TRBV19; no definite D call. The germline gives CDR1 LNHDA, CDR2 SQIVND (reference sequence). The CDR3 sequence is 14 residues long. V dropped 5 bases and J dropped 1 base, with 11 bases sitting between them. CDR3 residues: CASSYGSSNTEAFF. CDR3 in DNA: TGTGCCAGTAGTTACGGGTCTTCGAACACTGAAGCTTTCTTT.

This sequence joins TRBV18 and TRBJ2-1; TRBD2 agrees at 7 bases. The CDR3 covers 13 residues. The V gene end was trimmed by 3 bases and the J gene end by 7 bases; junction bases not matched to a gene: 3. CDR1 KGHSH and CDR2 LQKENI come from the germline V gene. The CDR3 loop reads CASSPGTNNEQFF. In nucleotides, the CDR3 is TGTGCCAGCTCACCGGGGACTAATAATGAGCAGTTCTTC.

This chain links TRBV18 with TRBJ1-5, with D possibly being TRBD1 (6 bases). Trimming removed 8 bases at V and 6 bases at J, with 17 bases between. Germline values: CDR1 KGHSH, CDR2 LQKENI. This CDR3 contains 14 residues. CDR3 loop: CASGRGQGFQPQHF. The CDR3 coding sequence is TGTGCCAGCGGTCGGGGCCAGGGGTTTCAGCCCCAGCATTTT.

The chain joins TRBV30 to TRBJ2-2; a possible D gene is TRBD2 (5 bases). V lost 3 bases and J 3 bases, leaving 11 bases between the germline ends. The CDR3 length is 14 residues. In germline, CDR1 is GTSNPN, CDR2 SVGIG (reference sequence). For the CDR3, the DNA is TGTGCCTGGAGCCTTCAACTAGACACCGGGGAGCTGTTTTTT. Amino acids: CAWSLQLDTGELFF. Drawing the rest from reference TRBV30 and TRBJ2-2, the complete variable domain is SQTIHQWPATLVQPVGSPLSLECTVEGTSNPNLYWYRQAAGRGLQLLFYSVGIGQISSEVPQNLSASRPQDRQFILSSKKLLLSDSGFYLCAWSLQLDTGELFFGEGSRLTVL.

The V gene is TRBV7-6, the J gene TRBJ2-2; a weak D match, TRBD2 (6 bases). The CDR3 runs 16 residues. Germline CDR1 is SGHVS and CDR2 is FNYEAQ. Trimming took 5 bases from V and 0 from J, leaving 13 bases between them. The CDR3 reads CASSTEEGTNTGELFF. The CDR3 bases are TGTGCCAGCAGCACCGAGGAGGGAACGAACACCGGGGAGCTGTTTTTT.

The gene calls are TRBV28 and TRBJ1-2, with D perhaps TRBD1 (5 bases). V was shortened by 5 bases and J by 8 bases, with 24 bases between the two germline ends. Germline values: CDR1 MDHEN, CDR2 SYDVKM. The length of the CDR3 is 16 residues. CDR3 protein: CASSTPRQGLGLGYTF. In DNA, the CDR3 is TGTGCCAGCAGTACCCCAAGGCAGGGTCTAGGGCTCGGCTACACCTTC.

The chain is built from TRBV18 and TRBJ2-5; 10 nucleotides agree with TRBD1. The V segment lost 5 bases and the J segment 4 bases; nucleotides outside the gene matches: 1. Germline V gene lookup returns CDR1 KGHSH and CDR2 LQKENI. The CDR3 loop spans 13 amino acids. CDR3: CASSGDRGETQYF. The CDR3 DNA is TGTGCCAGCTCAGGGGACAGGGGAGAGACCCAGTACTTC.

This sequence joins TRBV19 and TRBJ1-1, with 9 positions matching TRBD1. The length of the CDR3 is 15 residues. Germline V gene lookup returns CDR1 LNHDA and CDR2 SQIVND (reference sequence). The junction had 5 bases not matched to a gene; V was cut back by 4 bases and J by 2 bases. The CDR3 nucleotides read TGTGCCAGTAGTACCCACAGGGGGCTCAACACTGAAGCTTTCTTT. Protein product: CASSTHRGLNTEAFF.

CDR3 in DNA: TGCAGCGTTGAAGCGGGCGGGGGCTATGGCTACACCTTC. As protein: CSVEAGGGYGYTF. The V gene is TRBV29-1, the J gene TRBJ1-2, with D perhaps matching TRBD1 (5 bases). From germline, CDR1 is SQVTM and CDR2 ANQGSEA. The CDR3 length is 13 residues. V was cut by 1 base and J by 4 bases, with 10 bases left in between.

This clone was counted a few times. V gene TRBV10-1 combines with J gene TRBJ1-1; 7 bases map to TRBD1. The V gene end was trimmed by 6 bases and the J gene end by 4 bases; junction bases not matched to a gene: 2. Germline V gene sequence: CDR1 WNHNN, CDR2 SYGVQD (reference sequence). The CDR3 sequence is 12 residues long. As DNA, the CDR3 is TGCGCCAGCAGCGGACAGGCCACTGAAGCTTTCTTT. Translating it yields CASSGQATEAFF.

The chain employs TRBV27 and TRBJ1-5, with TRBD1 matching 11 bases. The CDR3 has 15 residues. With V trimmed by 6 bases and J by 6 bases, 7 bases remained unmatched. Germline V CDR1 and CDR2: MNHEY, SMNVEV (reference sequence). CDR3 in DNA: TGTGCCAGCAGACCCGGACAGGGGGCGATTCAGCCCCAGCATTTT. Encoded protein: CASRPGQGAIQPQHF.

The chain's CDR3 is CASSLGSSGSYEQYF. DNA of the CDR3: TGTGCCAGCAGCTTAGGGTCTAGCGGGAGTTACGAGCAGTACTTC. V gene TRBV7-2 combines with J gene TRBJ2-7; 10 bases match TRBD2. Germline CDR1 SGHTA, CDR2 FQGNSA. The V gene end was trimmed by 1 base and the J gene end by 4 bases; junction bases not matched to a gene: 4. The CDR3 consists of 15 residues.

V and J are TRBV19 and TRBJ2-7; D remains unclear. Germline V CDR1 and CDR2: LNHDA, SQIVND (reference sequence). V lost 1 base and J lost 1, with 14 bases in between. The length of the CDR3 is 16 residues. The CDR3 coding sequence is TGTGCCAGTAGTATAGTCGGCAGCCGATTTTCCTACGAGCAGTACTTC. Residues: CASSIVGSRFSYEQYF. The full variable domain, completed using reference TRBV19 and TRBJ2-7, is DGGITQSPKYLFRKEGQNVTLSCEQNLNHDAMYWYRQDPGQGLRLIYYSQIVNDFQKGDIAEGYSVSREKKESFPLTVTSAQKNPTAFYLCASSIVGSRFSYEQYFGPGTRLTVT.

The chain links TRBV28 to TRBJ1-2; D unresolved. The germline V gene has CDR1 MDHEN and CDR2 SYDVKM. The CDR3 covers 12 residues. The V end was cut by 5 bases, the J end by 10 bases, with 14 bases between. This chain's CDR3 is CASSPSHWDYTF. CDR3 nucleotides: TGTGCCAGCAGTCCATCCCATTGGGACTACACCTTC.